This T cell receptor beta chain emerged from a study of Ad26.COV2.S vaccination and SARS-CoV-2 variants. Treatment described: about 20 received Ad26.COV2.S at low or high dose, single or two shots; 5 received placebo; per-sample allocation not given. Specimens were obtained on day 63 following the first vaccine or placebo injection. Profiled with immunoSEQ multiplex PCR; TCRdb holds only in-frame clones, not every one. The table shows around 400,000 clones, with more than 80% occurring only once. This CDR3 region has 14 residues. The trim removed 4 bases at V and 6 bases at J, leaving 6 bases unmatched. The germline gives CDR1 ENHRY, CDR2 SYGVKD.

This receptor was obtained from a person aged 18 to 59 who received the Ad26.COV2.S COVID-19 vaccine or a placebo. The V call is TRBV10-3, the J call TRBJ2-1; 7 bases fit TRBD2. The specimen was peripheral blood, collected in a trial of Ad26.COV2.S vaccine versus placebo. The DNA of the CDR3 is TGTGCCATCAGTGGTAAGACTAGCCGCAATGAGCAGTTCTTC. It yields the protein CAISGKTSRNEQFF.